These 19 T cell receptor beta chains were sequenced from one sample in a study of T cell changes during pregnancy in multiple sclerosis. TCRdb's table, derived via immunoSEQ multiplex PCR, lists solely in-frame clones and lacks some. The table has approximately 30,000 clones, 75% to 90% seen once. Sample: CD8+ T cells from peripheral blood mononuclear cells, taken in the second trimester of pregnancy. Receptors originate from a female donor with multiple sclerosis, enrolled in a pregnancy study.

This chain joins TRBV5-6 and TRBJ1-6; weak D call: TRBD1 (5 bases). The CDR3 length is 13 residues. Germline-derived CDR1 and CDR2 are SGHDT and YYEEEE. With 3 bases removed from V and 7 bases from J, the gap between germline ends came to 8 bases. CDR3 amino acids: CASSSGGNSPLHF. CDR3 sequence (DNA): TGTGCCAGCAGCTCGGGGGGGAATTCACCCCTCCACTTT.

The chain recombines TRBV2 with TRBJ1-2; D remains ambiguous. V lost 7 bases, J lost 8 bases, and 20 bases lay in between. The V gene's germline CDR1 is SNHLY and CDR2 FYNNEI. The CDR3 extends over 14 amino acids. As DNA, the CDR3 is TGTGCCAGCATAACCCTAGGTACGATTGGCGGCTACACCTTC. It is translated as CASITLGTIGGYTF.

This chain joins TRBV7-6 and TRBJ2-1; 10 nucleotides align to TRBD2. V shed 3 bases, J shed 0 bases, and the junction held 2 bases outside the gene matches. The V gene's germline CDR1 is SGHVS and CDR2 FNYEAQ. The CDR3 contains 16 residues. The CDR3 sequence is CASSLSSGSSYNEQFF. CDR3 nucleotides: TGTGCCAGCAGCTTGTCTAGCGGGAGCTCCTACAATGAGCAGTTCTTC.

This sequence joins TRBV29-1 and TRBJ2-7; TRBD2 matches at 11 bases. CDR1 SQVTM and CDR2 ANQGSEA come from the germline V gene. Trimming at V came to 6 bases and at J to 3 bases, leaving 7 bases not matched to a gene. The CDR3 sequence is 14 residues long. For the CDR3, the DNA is TGCAGCGTGGAGACTAGCGGGGCTCTCTACGAGCAGTACTTC. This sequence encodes CSVETSGALYEQYF.

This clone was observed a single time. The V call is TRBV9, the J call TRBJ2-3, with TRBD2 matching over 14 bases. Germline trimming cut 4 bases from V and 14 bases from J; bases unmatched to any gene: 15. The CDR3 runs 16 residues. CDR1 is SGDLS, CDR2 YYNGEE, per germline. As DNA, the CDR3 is TGTGCCAGCAGCTTACGTCAACCGGGACTAGCGGGAGAAGTGTATTTT. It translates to CASSLRQPGLAGEVYF.

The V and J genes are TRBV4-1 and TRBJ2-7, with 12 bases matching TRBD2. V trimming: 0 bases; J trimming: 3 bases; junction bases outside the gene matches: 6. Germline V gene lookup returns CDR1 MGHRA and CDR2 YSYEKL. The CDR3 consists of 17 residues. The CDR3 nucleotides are TGCGCCAGCAGCCAAGATGTACTGACTAGCGGGAGCTACGAGCAGTACTTC. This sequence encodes CASSQDVLTSGSYEQYF.

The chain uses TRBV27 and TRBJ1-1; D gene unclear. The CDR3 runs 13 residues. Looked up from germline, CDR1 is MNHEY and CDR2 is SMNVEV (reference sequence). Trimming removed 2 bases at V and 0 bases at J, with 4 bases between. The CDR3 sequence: CASSLQVNTEAFF. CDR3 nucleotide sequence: TGTGCCAGCAGTTTACAGGTGAACACTGAAGCTTTCTTT.

The CDR3 DNA sequence: TGCAGCGTTGGCAGGGTATCGTCGAACACTGAAGCTTTCTTT. It encodes CSVGRVSSNTEAFF. V usage is TRBV29-1 and J usage is TRBJ1-1; possible D gene TRBD1, 5 bases. Germline values: CDR1 SQVTM, CDR2 ANQGSEA. The V end lost 4 bases, the J end lost 1 base, and 13 bases lay between the germline ends. This CDR3 is 14 amino acids long.

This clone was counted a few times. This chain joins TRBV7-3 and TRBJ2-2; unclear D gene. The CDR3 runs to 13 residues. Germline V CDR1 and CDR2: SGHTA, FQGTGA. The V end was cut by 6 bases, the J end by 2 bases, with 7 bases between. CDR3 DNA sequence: TGTGCCAGCAGTTATAAAAACACCGGGGAGCTGTTTTTT. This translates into CASSYKNTGELFF.

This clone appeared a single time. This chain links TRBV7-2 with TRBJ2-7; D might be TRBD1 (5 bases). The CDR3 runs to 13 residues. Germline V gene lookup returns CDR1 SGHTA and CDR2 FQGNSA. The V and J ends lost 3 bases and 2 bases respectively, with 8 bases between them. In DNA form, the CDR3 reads TGTGCCAGCAGCTTGGCAGGGCCCTACGAGCAGTACTTC. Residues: CASSLAGPYEQYF.

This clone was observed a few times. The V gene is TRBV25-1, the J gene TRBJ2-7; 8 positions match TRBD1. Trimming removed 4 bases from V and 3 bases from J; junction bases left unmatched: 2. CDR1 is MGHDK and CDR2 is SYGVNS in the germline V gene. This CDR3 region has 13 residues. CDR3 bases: TGTGCCAGCAGTGTTGGACAGGGCTACGAGCAGTACTTC. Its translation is CASSVGQGYEQYF.

CDR3 sequence (DNA): TGTGCCAGCAGACTAGCGGGAAAGAGGGACGGGGAGCTGTTTTTT. Its translation is CASRLAGKRDGELFF. V and J are TRBV2 and TRBJ2-2; the match to TRBD2 covers 10 bases. V shed 6 bases, J shed 7 bases, and the junction held 8 bases outside the gene matches. Germline-derived CDR1 and CDR2 are SNHLY and FYNNEI. CDR3 length equals 15 residues.

CDR3 bases: TGTGCCAGCTATGGGAGGCCCTACGAGCAGTACTTC. It yields the protein CASYGRPYEQYF. The chain couples TRBV2 to TRBJ2-7; D might be TRBD2 (6 bases). Trimming stripped 8 bases from V and 2 bases from J, with 10 bases between. CDR1 is SNHLY, CDR2 FYNNEI, per germline. There are 12 residues in the CDR3.

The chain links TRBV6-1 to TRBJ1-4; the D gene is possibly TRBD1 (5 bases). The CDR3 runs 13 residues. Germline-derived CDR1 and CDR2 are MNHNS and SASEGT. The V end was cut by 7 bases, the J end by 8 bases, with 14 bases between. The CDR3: CASIKGIGEKLFF. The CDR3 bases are TGTGCCAGCATCAAGGGGATTGGCGAAAAACTGTTTTTT.

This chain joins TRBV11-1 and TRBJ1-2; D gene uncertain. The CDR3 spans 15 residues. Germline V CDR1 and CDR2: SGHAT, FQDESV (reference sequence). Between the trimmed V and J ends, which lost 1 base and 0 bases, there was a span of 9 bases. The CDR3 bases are TGTGCCAGCAGCTTAGACTTCGGGGCTAACTATGGCTACACCTTC. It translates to CASSLDFGANYGYTF.

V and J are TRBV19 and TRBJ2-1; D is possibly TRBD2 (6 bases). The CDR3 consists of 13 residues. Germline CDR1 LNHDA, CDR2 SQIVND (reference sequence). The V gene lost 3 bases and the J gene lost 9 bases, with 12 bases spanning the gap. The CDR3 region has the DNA TGTGCCAGTAGTATTGGGAGGTATTCTGAGCAGTTCTTC. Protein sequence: CASSIGRYSEQFF.

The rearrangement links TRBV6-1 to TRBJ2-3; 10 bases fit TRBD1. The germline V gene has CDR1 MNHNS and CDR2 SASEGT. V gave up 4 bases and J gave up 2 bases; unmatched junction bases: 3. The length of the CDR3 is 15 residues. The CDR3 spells CASSAGQGVTDTQYF. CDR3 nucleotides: TGTGCCAGCAGTGCCGGACAGGGGGTCACAGATACGCAGTATTTT.

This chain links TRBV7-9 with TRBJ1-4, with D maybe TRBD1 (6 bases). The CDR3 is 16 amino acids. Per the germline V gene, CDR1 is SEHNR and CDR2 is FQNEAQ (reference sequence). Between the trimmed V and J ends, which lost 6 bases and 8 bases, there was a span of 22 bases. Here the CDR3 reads CASRPTSGEGVEKLFF. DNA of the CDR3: TGTGCCAGCAGACCCACTTCGGGGGAGGGGGTCGAAAAACTGTTTTTT.

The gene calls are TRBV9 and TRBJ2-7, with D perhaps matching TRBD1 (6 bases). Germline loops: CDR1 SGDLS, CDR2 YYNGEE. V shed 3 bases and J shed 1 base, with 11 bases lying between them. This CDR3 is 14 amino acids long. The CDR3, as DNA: TGTGCCAGCAGCGCGACAGGAACTTCCTACGAGCAGTACTTC. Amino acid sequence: CASSATGTSYEQYF.